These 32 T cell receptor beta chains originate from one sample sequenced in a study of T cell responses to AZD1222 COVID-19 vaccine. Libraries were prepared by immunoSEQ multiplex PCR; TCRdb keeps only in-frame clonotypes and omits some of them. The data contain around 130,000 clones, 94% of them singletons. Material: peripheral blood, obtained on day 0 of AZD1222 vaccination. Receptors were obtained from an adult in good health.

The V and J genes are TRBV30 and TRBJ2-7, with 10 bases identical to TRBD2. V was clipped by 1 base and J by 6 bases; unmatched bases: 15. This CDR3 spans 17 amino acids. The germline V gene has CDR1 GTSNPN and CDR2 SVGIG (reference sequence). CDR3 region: CAWSEFGTSVRLGEQYF. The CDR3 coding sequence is TGTGCCTGGAGTGAATTCGGGACTAGCGTCAGGTTGGGCGAGCAGTACTTC.

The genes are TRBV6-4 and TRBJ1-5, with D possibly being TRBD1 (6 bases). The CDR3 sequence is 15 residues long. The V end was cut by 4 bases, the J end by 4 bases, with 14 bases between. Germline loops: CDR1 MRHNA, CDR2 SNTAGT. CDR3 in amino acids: CASSAEGTPNQPQHF. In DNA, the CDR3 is TGTGCCAGCAGTGCTGAGGGGACACCTAATCAGCCCCAGCATTTT.

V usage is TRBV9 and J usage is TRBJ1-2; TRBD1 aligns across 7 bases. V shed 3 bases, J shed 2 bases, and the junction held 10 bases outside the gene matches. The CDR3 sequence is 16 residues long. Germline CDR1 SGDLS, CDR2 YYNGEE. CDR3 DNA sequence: TGTGCCAGCAGCGGAGGAGACAGGGTTTTAAACTATGGCTACACCTTC. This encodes CASSGGDRVLNYGYTF.

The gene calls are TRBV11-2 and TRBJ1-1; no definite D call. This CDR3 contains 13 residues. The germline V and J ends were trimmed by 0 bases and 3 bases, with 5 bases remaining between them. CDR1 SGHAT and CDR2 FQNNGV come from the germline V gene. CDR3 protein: CASSLELYTEAFF. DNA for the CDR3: TGTGCCAGCAGCTTAGAATTGTACACTGAAGCTTTCTTT.

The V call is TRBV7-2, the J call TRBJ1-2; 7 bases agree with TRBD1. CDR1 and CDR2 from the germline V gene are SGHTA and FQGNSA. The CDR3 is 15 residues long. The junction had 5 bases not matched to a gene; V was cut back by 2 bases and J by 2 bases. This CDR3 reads CASSLSTGENYGYTF. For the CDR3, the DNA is TGTGCCAGCAGCTTATCCACAGGGGAAAACTATGGCTACACCTTC. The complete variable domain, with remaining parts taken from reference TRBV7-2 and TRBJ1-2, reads GAGVSQSPSNKVTEKGKDVELRCDPISGHTALYWYRQSLGQGLEFLIYFQGNSAPDKSGLPSDRFSAERTGGSVSTLTIQRTQQEDSAVYLCASSLSTGENYGYTFGSGTRLTVV.

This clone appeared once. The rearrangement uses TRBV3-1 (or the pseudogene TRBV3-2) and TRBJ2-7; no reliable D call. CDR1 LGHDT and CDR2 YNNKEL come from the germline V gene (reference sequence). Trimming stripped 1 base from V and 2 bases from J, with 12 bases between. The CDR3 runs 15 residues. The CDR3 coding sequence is TGTGCCAGCAGCCAAGGGCGGAATGGGCCCTACGAGCAGTACTTC. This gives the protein CASSQGRNGPYEQYF.

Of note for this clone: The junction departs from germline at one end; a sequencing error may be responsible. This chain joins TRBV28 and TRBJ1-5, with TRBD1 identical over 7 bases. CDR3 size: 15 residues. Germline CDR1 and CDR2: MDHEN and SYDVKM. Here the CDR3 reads CAGSTPATGREPQHF. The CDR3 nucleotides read TGTGCCGGCAGCACACCCGCGACAGGGAGAGAGCCCCAGCATTTT.

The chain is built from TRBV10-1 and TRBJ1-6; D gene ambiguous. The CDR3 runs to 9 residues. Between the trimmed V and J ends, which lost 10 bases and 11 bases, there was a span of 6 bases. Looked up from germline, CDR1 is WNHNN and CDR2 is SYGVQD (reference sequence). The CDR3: CAIPTPLHF. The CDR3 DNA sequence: TGCGCCATACCTACACCCCTCCACTTT.

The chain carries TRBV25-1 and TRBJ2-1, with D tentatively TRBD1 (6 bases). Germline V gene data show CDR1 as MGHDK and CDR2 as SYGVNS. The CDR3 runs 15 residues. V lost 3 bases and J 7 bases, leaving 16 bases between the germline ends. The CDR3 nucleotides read TGTGCCAGCAGTGAGGGGGCTAGTTTGCTGAATGAGCAGTTCTTC. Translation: CASSEGASLLNEQFF.

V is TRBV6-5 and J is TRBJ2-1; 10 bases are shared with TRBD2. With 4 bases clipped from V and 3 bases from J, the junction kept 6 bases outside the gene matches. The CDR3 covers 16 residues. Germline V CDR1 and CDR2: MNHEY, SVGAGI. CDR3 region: CASSFMGLASYNEQFF. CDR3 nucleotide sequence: TGTGCCAGCAGTTTTATGGGACTAGCGAGCTACAATGAGCAGTTCTTC.

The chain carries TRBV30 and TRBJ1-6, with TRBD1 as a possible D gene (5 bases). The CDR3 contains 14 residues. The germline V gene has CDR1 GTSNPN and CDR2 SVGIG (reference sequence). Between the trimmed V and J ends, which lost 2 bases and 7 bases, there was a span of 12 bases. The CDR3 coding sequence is TGTGCCTGGAGTACCCGGGGGTGGAATTCACCCCTCCACTTT. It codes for CAWSTRGWNSPLHF. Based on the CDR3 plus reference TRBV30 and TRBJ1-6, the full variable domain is SQTIHQWPATLVQPVGSPLSLECTVEGTSNPNLYWYRQAAGRGLQLLFYSVGIGQISSEVPQNLSASRPQDRQFILSSKKLLLSDSGFYLCAWSTRGWNSPLHFGNGTRLTVT.

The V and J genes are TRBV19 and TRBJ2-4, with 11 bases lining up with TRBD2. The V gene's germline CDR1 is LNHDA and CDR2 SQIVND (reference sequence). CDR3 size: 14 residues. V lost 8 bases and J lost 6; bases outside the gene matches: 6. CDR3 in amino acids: CASSVGLAGNIQYF. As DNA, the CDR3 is TGTGCCAGTTCCGTTGGACTAGCGGGAAACATTCAGTACTTC.

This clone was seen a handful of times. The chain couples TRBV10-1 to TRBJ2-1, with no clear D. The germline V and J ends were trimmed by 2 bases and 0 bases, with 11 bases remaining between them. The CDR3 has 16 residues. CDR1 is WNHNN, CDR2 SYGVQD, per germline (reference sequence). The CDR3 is CASSEIWDSSYNEQFF. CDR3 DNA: TGCGCCAGCAGTGAGATCTGGGATAGCTCCTACAATGAGCAGTTCTTC.

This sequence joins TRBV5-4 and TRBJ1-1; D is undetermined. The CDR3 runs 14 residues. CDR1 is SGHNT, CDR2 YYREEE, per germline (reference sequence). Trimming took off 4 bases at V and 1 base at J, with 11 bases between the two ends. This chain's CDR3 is CASSPAGPNTEAFF. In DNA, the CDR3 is TGTGCCAGCAGCCCCGCAGGCCCGAACACTGAAGCTTTCTTT.

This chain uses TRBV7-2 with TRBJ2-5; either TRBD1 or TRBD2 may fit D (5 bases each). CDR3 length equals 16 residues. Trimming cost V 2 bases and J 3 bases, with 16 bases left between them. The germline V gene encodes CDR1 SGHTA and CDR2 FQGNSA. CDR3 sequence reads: CASSLMGDSLKETQYF. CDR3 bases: TGTGCCAGCAGCTTAATGGGAGACAGCCTTAAAGAGACCCAGTACTTC.

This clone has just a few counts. CDR3 nucleotide sequence: TGCGCCAGCAGCCCTGAAAGCTCTGGAAACACCATATATTTT. This sequence encodes CASSPESSGNTIYF. The chain joins TRBV5-1 to TRBJ1-3; D is ambiguous. This CDR3 contains 14 residues. Trimming removed 4 bases at V and 0 bases at J, with 8 bases between. CDR1 and CDR2 (germline): SGHRS, YFSETQ.

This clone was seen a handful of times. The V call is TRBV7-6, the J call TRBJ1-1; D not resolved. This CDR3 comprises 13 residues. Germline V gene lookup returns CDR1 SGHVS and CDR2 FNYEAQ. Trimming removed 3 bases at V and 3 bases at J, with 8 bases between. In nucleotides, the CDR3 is TGTGCCAGCAGCTTCCAGTCTTACACTGAAGCTTTCTTT. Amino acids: CASSFQSYTEAFF.

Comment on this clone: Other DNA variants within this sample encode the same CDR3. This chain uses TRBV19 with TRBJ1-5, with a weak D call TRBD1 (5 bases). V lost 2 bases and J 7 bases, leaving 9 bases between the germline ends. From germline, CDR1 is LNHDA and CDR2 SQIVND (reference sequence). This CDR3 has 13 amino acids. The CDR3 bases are TGTGCCAGTAGTATACAGGGTGGACAGCCCCAGCATTTT. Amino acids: CASSIQGGQPQHF.

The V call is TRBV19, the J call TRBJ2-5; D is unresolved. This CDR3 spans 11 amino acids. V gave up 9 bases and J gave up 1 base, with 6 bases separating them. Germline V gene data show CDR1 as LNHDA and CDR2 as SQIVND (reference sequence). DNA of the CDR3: TGTGCCAGCGGCTTCCAAGAGACCCAGTACTTC. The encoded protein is CASGFQETQYF.

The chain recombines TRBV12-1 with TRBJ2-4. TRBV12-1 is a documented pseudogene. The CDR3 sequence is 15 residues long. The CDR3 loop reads CASSTPNPIGPVQYF. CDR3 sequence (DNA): TGTGCCAGCAGCACACCAAATCCCATAGGTCCAGTTCAGTACTTC.

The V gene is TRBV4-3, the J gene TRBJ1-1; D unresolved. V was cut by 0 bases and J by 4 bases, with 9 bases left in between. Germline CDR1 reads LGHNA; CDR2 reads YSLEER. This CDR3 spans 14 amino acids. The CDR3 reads CASSQEREVTEAFF. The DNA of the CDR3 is TGCGCCAGCAGCCAAGAGAGGGAGGTCACTGAAGCTTTCTTT.

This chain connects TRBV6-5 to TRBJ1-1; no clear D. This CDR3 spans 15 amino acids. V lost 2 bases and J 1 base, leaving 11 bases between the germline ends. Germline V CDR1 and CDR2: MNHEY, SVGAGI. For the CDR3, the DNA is TGTGCCAGCAGTTACGGAACGGCCAGGAACACTGAAGCTTTCTTT. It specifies CASSYGTARNTEAFF.

CDR3 protein: CATSRDDAGSGNQPQHF. In nucleotides, the CDR3 is TGTGCCACCAGCAGAGATGATGCGGGCTCGGGCAATCAGCCCCAGCATTTT. This chain uses TRBV15 with TRBJ1-5; D not resolved. Germline V gene data show CDR1 as LNHNV and CDR2 as YYDKDF (reference sequence). V was clipped by 0 bases and J by 2 bases, with 14 bases between them. The CDR3 covers 17 residues.

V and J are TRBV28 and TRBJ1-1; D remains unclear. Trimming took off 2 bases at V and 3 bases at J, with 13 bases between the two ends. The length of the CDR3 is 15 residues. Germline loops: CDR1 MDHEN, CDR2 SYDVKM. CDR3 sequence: CASSLLTGGYTEAFF. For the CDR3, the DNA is TGTGCCAGCAGTTTACTAACGGGAGGGTACACTGAAGCTTTCTTT.

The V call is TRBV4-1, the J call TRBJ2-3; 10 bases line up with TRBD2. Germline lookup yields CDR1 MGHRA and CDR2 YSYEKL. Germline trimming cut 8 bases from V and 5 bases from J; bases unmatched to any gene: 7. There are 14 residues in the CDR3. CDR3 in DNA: TGCGCCAGCCGAGAGCGGGAGGGAGGAGATACGCAGTATTTT. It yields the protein CASREREGGDTQYF.

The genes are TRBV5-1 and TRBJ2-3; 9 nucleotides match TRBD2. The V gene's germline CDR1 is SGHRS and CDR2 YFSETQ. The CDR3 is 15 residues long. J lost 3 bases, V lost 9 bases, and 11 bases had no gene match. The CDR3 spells CATLRGGRGTDTQYF. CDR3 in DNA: TGCGCCACCTTAAGGGGCGGGAGGGGGACAGATACGCAGTATTTT.

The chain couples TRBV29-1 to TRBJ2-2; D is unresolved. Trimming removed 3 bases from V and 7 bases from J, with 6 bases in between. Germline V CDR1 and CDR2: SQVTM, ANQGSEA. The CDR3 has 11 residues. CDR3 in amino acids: CSVDDNGELFF. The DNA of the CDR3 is TGCAGCGTTGATGATAACGGGGAGCTGTTTTTT.

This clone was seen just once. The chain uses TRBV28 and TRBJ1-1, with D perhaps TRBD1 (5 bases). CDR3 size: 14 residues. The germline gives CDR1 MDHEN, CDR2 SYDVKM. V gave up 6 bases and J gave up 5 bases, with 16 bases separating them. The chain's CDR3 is CASSYPGGYTEAFF. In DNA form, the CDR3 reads TGTGCCAGCAGCTACCCGGGGGGGTATACTGAAGCTTTCTTT.

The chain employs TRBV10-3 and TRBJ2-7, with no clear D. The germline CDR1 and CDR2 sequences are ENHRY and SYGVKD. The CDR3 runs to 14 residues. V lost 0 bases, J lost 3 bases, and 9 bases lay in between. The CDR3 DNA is TGTGCCATCAGTGAGTCCCCCGATGGCTACGAGCAGTACTTC. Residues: CAISESPDGYEQYF.

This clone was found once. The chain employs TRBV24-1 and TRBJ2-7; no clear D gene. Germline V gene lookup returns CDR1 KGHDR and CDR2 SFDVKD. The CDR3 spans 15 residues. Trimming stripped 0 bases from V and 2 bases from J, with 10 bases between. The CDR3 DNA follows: TGTGCCACCAGTGATTTGTCCGGAGTCGCCTACGAGCAGTACTTC. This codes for CATSDLSGVAYEQYF.

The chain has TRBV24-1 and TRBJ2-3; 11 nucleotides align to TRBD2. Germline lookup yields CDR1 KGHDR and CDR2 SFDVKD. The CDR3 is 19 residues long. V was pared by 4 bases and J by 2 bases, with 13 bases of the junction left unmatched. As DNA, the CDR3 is TGTGCCACCAGTGACGCCGATCCCGGGACTAGCGGAGTCACAGATACGCAGTATTTT. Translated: CATSDADPGTSGVTDTQYF.

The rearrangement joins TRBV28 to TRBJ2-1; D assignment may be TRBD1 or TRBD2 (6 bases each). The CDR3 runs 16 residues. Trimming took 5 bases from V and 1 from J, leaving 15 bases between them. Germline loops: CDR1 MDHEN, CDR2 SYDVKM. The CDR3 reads CASSPHGGGSYNEQFF. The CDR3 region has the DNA TGTGCCAGCAGTCCCCATGGAGGGGGTTCCTACAATGAGCAGTTCTTC.